Below are 29 T cell receptor beta chains sequenced from a single sample in a study of CD8+CD57+ T cells in acquired aplastic anemia (dated by TCRdb to the late 2010s). Flow cytometry had shown CD8+CD57+ cell expansion in the patients selected for sequencing. Reads for this sample came from an Illumina HiSeq 2000. Profiling of TCR beta VDJ combinations and CDR3 sequences used genomic DNA as the template. TCRdb reprocessed the public reads (quality trimming at Q25 with fastp, clone calling with MiXCR) and kept in-frame beta chains. Each entry is one CDR3 protein sequence, shown with its most common DNA and genes. The table for this sample lists some 200,000 distinct CDR3 sequences; roughly 50% of them were counted only once. The top ten clonotypes cover about 1.7% of the sample. The sequencing input was sorted CD4+, CD8+, or CD8+CD57+ T cells (not recorded which) from PBMCs. Receptors were obtained from a human donor with aplastic anemia.

This clonotype has a single count. This rearrangement joins TRBV20-1 to TRBJ2-2; D perhaps matches TRBD2 (5 bases). Germline loops: CDR1 DFQATT, CDR2 SNEGSKA (reference sequence). The V and J ends lost 3 bases and 5 bases respectively, with 10 bases between them. The CDR3 consists of 13 residues. This CDR3 reads CSASPSGTGELFF. CDR3 DNA sequence: TGCAGTGCTAGCCCTTCGGGGACCGGGGAGCTGTTTTTT.

The chain employs TRBV20-1 and TRBJ1-1, with D unresolved. Germline V CDR1 and CDR2: DFQATT, SNEGSKA (reference sequence). This CDR3 has 13 amino acids. CDR3 sequence (DNA): TGCGGCTGTTTAGGTCAGATGAACACTGAAGCTTTCTTT. This codes for CGCLGQMNTEAFF.

V and J are TRBV19 and TRBJ2-7; tentative D call: TRBD1 (5 bases). This CDR3 is 13 amino acids long. The V and J ends lost 6 bases and 0 bases respectively, with 9 bases between them. The V gene's germline CDR1 is LNHDA and CDR2 SQIVND (reference sequence). Here the CDR3 DNA reads TGTGCCAGTAGACCGACAGCCTCCTACGAGCAGTACTTC. It encodes CASRPTASYEQYF. Full variable domain (remainder filled in from reference TRBV19 and TRBJ2-7): DGGITQSPKYLFRKEGQNVTLSCEQNLNHDAMYWYRQDPGQGLRLIYYSQIVNDFQKGDIAEGYSVSREKKESFPLTVTSAQKNPTAFYLCASRPTASYEQYFGPGTRLTVT.

DNA for the CDR3: TGTGCCAGCCTCTATAGCGGGATCGGCTACGAGCAGTACTTC. This translates into CASLYSGIGYEQYF. The chain joins TRBV2 to TRBJ2-7; 8 positions agree with TRBD2. Trimming at V came to 8 bases and at J to 3 bases, leaving 9 bases not matched to a gene. The CDR3 contains 14 residues. Germline V gives CDR1 SNHLY, CDR2 FYNNEI.

Remarks on this clonotype: The CDR3 carries no conserved terminal phenylalanine or tryptophan, so it likely arises from a read error. It is unclear where the CDR3 begins or ends on the DNA, so no DNA is shown, and the CDR3 is as TCRdb lists it. This CDR3 is CASTNRVTG. The rearrangement uses TRBV7-3 and TRBJ2-5; the DNA was not compared with TRBD2, the D call given in the table. Germline V gene lookup returns CDR1 SGHTA and CDR2 FQGTGA. The CDR3 is 9 amino acids long, termini counted.

The chain links TRBV20-1 to TRBJ1-5; D is possibly TRBD1 (6 bases). V dropped 2 bases and J dropped 1 base, with 12 bases sitting between them. Looked up from germline, CDR1 is DFQATT and CDR2 is SNEGSKA (reference sequence). This CDR3 has 15 residues. In DNA form, the CDR3 reads TGCAGTGCTAGACCGCAGGGGTCGAGCAATCAGCCCCAGCATTTT. This gives the protein CSARPQGSSNQPQHF.

This sequence joins TRBV29-1 and TRBJ1-2; unclear D gene. Germline-derived CDR1 and CDR2 are SQVTM and ANQGSEA. V was clipped by 5 bases and J by 3 bases, with 10 bases between them. There are 12 residues in the CDR3. CDR3 sequence: CSVKDPDYGYTF. The DNA of the CDR3 is TGCAGCGTTAAGGATCCGGACTATGGCTACACCTTC.

Comments on this clonotype: A single base separates this from a much larger clone, so it may be a read error. The chain uses TRBV12-3 or TRBV12-4 and TRBJ1-2, with D possibly TRBD1 on 5 matching bases. The length of the CDR3 is 16 residues. The germline V and J ends were trimmed by 7 bases and 4 bases, with 22 bases remaining between them. CDR3 amino acids: CASTSNLRERPYGYTF. DNA for the CDR3: TGTGCCAGCACTTCGAACCTCAGGGAGAGGCCCTATGGCTACACCTTC.

About this clonotype itself: Possible read error: a much larger clone is one base away. The chain joins TRBV11-3 to TRBJ1-2, with no clear D. CDR1 is SGHNT and CDR2 is YENEEA in the germline V gene. This CDR3 contains 15 residues. V was cut by 5 bases and J by 8 bases, with 21 bases left in between. CDR3: CASSAPRAIGVGYTF. The CDR3, as DNA: TGTGCCAGCAGCGCCCCACGGGCGATCGGCGTAGGCTACACCTTC.

The count of this clonotype is one. V is TRBV20-1 and J is TRBJ1-6; TRBD1 might be the D (5 bases). The CDR3 consists of 13 residues. Trimming left V 6 bases short and J 14 bases short, with 20 bases between. Germline V gene data show CDR1 as DFQATT and CDR2 as SNEGSKA (reference sequence). The CDR3 loop reads CSATSGAAPTLHF. CDR3 nucleotides: TGCAGTGCCACCAGCGGGGCCGCTCCTACCCTCCACTTT.

This clonotype was counted ten times or more. V is TRBV6-1 and J is TRBJ2-7; the D gene is possibly TRBD2 (5 bases). From germline, CDR1 is MNHNS and CDR2 SASEGT. The CDR3 is 14 residues long. V lost 8 bases to trimming and J lost 5 bases, with 19 bases between them. This CDR3 is CASGQWELEDEQYF. The CDR3 DNA is TGTGCCAGCGGTCAGTGGGAGTTAGAGGACGAGCAGTACTTC.

This clonotype appeared many times. V usage is TRBV9 and J usage is TRBJ1-1; tentative D call: TRBD1 (5 bases). Germline CDR1 SGDLS, CDR2 YYNGEE. The CDR3 has 15 residues. The V and J ends lost 3 bases and 0 bases respectively, with 12 bases between them. The CDR3 spells CASSAPGSMNTEAFF. The CDR3, as DNA: TGTGCCAGCAGCGCGCCAGGGAGCATGAACACTGAAGCTTTCTTT.

The rearrangement links TRBV20-1 to TRBJ2-3; D call uncertain. Germline values: CDR1 DFQATT, CDR2 SNEGSKA (reference sequence). The CDR3 contains 12 residues. The V and J ends lost 3 bases and 2 bases respectively, with 6 bases between them. The CDR3 sequence: CSASRHTDTQYF. As DNA, the CDR3 is TGCAGTGCTAGCCGCCACACAGATACGCAGTATTTT.

The sample holds a few counts of this clonotype. The chain has TRBV29-1 and TRBJ2-5, with D maybe TRBD1 (6 bases). V shed 1 base and J shed 5 bases, with 8 bases lying between them. The CDR3 runs 12 residues. CDR1 and CDR2 (germline): SQVTM, ANQGSEA. CDR3 coding DNA: TGCAGCGTTGAAGGACAGGTTGAGACCCAGTACTTC. Translated: CSVEGQVETQYF.

This clonotype came up many times. The chain couples TRBV5-1 to TRBJ2-5; no clear D gene. Trimming removed 3 bases from V and 5 bases from J, with 11 bases in between. CDR1 and CDR2 from the germline V gene are SGHRS and YFSETQ. The CDR3 totals 13 residues. In DNA form, the CDR3 reads TGCGCCAGCAGCTCCGGGTCGGAGGAGACCCAGTACTTC. Translated, it gives CASSSGSEETQYF.

This clonotype appeared many times. J is TRBJ2-3 and V is TRBV19; 8 positions agree with TRBD1. CDR1 and CDR2 (germline): LNHDA, SQIVND (reference sequence). The CDR3 contains 14 residues. V lost 6 bases to trimming and J lost 2 bases; unmatched junction nucleotides: 4. CDR3 DNA: TGTGCCAGTAGGACAGGGGTCCTCACAGATACGCAGTATTTT. Translation gives CASRTGVLTDTQYF.

The chain couples TRBV7-8 to TRBJ2-7, with 14 bases lining up with TRBD2. V shed 5 bases and J 2 bases; nucleotides not matched to a gene: 8. This CDR3 is built from 17 residues. From germline, CDR1 is SGHVS and CDR2 FQNEAQ. CDR3 sequence reads: CASSKGLAGATTYEQYF. CDR3 nucleotide sequence: TGTGCCAGCAGCAAGGGACTAGCGGGAGCGACTACCTACGAGCAGTACTTC.

This clonotype has a handful of counts. The chain recombines TRBV10-3 with TRBJ2-5, with TRBD2 matching 11 bases. V shed 2 bases and J 3 bases; nucleotides not matched to a gene: 5. This CDR3 has 16 amino acids. Germline-derived CDR1 and CDR2 are ENHRY and SYGVKD. CDR3 sequence: CAISEAGTSGEETQYF. In DNA form, the CDR3 reads TGTGCCATCAGTGAGGCCGGGACTAGCGGAGAAGAGACCCAGTACTTC.

The V gene is TRBV24-1, the J gene TRBJ2-2; 9 bases fit TRBD1. Germline lookup yields CDR1 KGHDR and CDR2 SFDVKD. The CDR3 length is 16 residues. Trimming cost V 10 bases and J 3 bases; bases outside gene matches: 11. The CDR3 loop is CATGTTGTGHTGELFF. CDR3 nucleotides: TGTGCCACGGGGACAACCGGGACAGGGCACACCGGGGAGCTGTTTTTT.

The chain has TRBV2 and TRBJ1-2; possible D gene TRBD1, 5 bases. CDR1 and CDR2 (germline): SNHLY, FYNNEI. The CDR3 is made up of 16 amino acids. Between the trimmed V and J ends, which lost 4 bases and 0 bases, there was a span of 15 bases. The CDR3: CASSGTHVGPNYGYTF. DNA of the CDR3: TGTGCCAGCAGTGGAACCCACGTGGGGCCTAACTATGGCTACACCTTC.

This clonotype has at least ten counts. This chain connects TRBV12-3 or TRBV12-4 to TRBJ1-1; D is unresolved. V was shortened by 0 bases and J by 8 bases, with 10 bases between the two germline ends. CDR3 length: 13 residues. In nucleotides, the CDR3 is TGTGCCAGCAGTTTAGCGGGCATGGGCGAAGCTTTCTTT. Its translation is CASSLAGMGEAFF.

V and J are TRBV7-9 and TRBJ2-3; D may be TRBD1 (5 bases). Between the trimmed V and J ends, which lost 4 bases and 7 bases, there was a span of 9 bases. CDR1 is SEHNR and CDR2 is FQNEAQ in the germline V gene (reference sequence). CDR3 size: 12 residues. CDR3 residues: CASSSTVNTQYF. CDR3 DNA sequence: TGTGCCAGCAGCTCGACAGTAAATACGCAGTATTTT.

The chain employs TRBV20-1 and TRBJ1-2, with D possibly matching TRBD1 (6 bases). From germline, CDR1 is DFQATT and CDR2 SNEGSKA (reference sequence). Between the trimmed V and J ends, which lost 5 bases and 3 bases, there was a span of 22 bases. The CDR3 consists of 16 residues. CDR3 nucleotides: TGCAGTGCTCCTACTTCACAGGGTTCGGCCGACTATGGCTACACCTTC. Protein sequence: CSAPTSQGSADYGYTF.

In its sample, this clonotype was seen many times. The chain links TRBV9 to TRBJ2-3, with 11 bases aligning to TRBD2. Germline CDR1 SGDLS, CDR2 YYNGEE. This CDR3 region has 14 residues. Trimming removed 7 bases from V and 3 bases from J; junction bases left unmatched: 4. In nucleotides, the CDR3 is TGTGCCAGCGGAACTAGCGGGGGTACAGATACGCAGTATTTT. Encoded protein: CASGTSGGTDTQYF. The entire variable domain, with the rest obtained from reference TRBV9 and TRBJ2-3, is as follows: DSGVTQTPKHLITATGQRVTLRCSPRSGDLSVYWYQQSLDQGLQFLIQYYNGEERAKGNILERFSAQQFPDLHSELNLSSLELGDSALYFCASGTSGGTDTQYFGPGTRLTVL.

The table lists this clonotype with many counts. The J gene is TRBJ2-3, the V gene TRBV6-2 or TRBV6-3; tentative D call: TRBD2 (6 bases). From germline, CDR1 is MNHEY and CDR2 SVGEGT. CDR3 length: 13 residues. Trimming removed 8 bases from V and 4 bases from J, with 13 bases in between. The CDR3 DNA follows: TGTGCCAGCCCCCGACGGGGGTCAGATACGCAGTATTTT. Translation gives CASPRRGSDTQYF.

Ten or more counts support this clonotype. The rearrangement uses TRBV7-9 and TRBJ1-4; D gene ambiguous. CDR1 is SEHNR and CDR2 is FQNEAQ in the germline V gene (reference sequence). The CDR3 has 15 residues. Trimming removed 2 bases from V and 2 bases from J, with 9 bases in between. CDR3 loop: CASSLRGSTNEKLFF. The DNA of the CDR3 is TGTGCCAGCAGCTTACGAGGATCCACTAATGAAAAACTGTTTTTT.

This clonotype appeared many times. The CDR3 region is CASSPGLAGETQYF. The CDR3 DNA sequence: TGCGCCAGCAGCCCCGGACTAGCGGGAGAGACCCAGTACTTC. The chain links TRBV5-1 to TRBJ2-5, with 11 bases lining up with TRBD2. The length of the CDR3 is 14 residues. J lost 4 bases, V lost 4 bases, and 3 bases had no gene match. Germline CDR1 is SGHRS and CDR2 is YFSETQ.

The rearrangement links TRBV11-1 to TRBJ1-4; TRBD1 matches at 9 bases. Germline CDR1 SGHAT, CDR2 FQDESV (reference sequence). This CDR3 spans 17 amino acids. V was clipped by 11 bases and J by 10 bases; unmatched bases: 23. The CDR3 DNA reads as TGTGCCTCGTACTACGGCGCTAACACCGGGACAGGGATAAAACTGTTTTTT. Its protein is CASYYGANTGTGIKLFF.

The V and J genes are TRBV9 and TRBJ2-7; D call uncertain. Germline CDR1 is SGDLS and CDR2 is YYNGEE. This CDR3 is 13 amino acids long. V was trimmed by 2 bases and J by 7 bases, leaving 13 bases between them. DNA for the CDR3: TGTGCCAGCAGCGTCGACATTCTGAGGGAGCAGTACTTC. Translating it yields CASSVDILREQYF. The whole variable domain, remainder taken from reference TRBV9 and TRBJ2-7, is DSGVTQTPKHLITATGQRVTLRCSPRSGDLSVYWYQQSLDQGLQFLIQYYNGEERAKGNILERFSAQQFPDLHSELNLSSLELGDSALYFCASSVDILREQYFGPGTRLTVT.